Described below is a single T cell receptor beta chain sequence and its context. The sample originates from a study of cytomegalovirus exposure and HLA in healthy donors. This CDR3 is built from 15 residues. Trimming at V came to 6 bases and at J to 2 bases, leaving 9 bases not matched to a gene. Per the germline V gene, CDR1 is SNHLY and CDR2 is FYNNEI. The primer mix had 60 Vbeta and 13 Jbeta primers. Assay: immunoSEQ multiplex PCR; the TCRdb copy retains only in-frame clones and omits some. This repertoire shows around 170,000 clones, about four fifths found once; its top ten account for approximately 2%.

The receptor comes from a woman in her twenties or thirties in good health and CMV-seronegative. The specimen was PBMCs. The chain employs TRBV2 and TRBJ1-1; 7 positions match TRBD1. CDR3 residues: CASRTETGTNTEAFF. CDR3 nucleotides: TGTGCCAGCAGAACTGAGACAGGGACAAACACTGAAGCTTTCTTT.